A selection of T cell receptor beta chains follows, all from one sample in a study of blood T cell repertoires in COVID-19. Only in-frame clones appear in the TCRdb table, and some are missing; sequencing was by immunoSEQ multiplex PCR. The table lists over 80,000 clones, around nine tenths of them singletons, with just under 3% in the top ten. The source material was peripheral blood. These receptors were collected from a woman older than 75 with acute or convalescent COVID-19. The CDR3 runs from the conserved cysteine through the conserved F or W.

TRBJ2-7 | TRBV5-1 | CASRPTGTGSFYEQYF
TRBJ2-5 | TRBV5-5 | CASSWEPQETQYF
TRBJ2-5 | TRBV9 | CASSPGLAGGPETQYF
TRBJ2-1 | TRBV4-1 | CASSQDQQGFGDEQFF
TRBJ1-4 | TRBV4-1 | CASSQGQGNEKLFF
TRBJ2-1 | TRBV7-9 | CASRQREGRTNEQFF
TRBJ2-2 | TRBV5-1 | CASSFTGLVGELFF
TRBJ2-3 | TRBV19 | CASTQRGTDTQYF
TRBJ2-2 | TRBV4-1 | CASSRETSVTGELFF
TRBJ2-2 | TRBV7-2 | CASSPRTGHTGELFF